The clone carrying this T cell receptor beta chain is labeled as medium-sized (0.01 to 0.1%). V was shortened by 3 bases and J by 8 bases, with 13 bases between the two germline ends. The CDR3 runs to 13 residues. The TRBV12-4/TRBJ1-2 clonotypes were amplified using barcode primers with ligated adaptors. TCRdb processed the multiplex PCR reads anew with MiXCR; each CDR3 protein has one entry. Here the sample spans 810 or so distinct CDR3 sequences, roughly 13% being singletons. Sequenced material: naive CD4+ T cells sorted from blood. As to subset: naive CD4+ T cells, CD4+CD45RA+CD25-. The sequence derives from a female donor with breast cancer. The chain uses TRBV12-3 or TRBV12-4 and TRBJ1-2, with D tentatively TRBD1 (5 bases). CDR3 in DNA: TGTGCCAGCAGTTTCCGGGACGAGGAGGGCTACACCTTC. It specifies CASSFRDEEGYTF.